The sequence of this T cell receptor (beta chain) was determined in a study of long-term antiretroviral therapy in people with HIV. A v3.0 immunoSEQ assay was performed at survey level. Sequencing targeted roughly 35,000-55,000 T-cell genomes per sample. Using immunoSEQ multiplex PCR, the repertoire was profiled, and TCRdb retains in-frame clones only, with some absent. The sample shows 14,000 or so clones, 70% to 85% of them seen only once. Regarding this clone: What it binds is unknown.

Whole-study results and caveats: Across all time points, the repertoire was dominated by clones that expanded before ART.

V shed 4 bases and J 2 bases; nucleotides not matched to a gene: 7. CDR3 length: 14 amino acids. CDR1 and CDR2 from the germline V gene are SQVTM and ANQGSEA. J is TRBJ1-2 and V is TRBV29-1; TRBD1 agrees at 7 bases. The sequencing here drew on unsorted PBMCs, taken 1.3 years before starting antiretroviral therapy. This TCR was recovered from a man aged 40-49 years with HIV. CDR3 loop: CSVAKAGGNYGYTF. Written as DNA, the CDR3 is TGCAGCGTTGCTAAGGCAGGGGGAAACTATGGCTACACCTTC.